The sequence of this TCR beta chain was determined in a study of blood T cell repertoires in COVID-19. Some clones are missing from TCRdb's copy, which holds only in-frame ones; the method was immunoSEQ multiplex PCR. The sample holds approximately 210,000 clones, 88% seen once. The CDR3 sequence is 13 residues long. Sequenced input: peripheral blood. The receptor comes from a middle-aged man with acute or convalescent COVID-19. V gene TRBV12-2 combines with J gene TRBJ1-4; TRBD1 is the table's D call and was not checked against the DNA. TRBV12-2 is flagged as a pseudogene. The CDR3 reads CASRLYRNEKLFF. Here the CDR3 DNA reads TGTGCAAGTCGCTTATACAGGAATGAAAAACTGTTTTTT.